These 25 T cell receptor beta chains originate from one sample sequenced in a study of tissue T cells after allogeneic stem cell transplantation (dated by TCRdb to the early 2020s). This specimen's time point label, per the study, means: human tissue collected at research (rapid) autopsy. Libraries came from the immunoSEQ multiplex PCR assay. In TCRdb, the immuneACCESS table is reduced to in-frame sequences with V and J assigned. These tables do not hold every clone; where another copy was compared, an unresolved V gene accounts for under half, and the others remain unexplained. The sample data list 6,000 or so clones, and approximately 60% of these were observed just once. Of the sample, around a fifth falls within the top ten clones. The sample in question was tissue from the jejunum, obtained at autopsy. These receptors all stem from a male donor aged 60 or over with lung cancer.

There are a few counts of this clone. V gene TRBV24-1 combines with J gene TRBJ2-5; D tentatively reads TRBD1 or TRBD2 (5 bases each). Trimming took off 5 bases at V and 7 bases at J, with 28 bases between the two ends. Germline CDR1 is KGHDR and CDR2 is SFDVKD. This CDR3 region has 18 residues. The CDR3 nucleotides read TGTGCCACCAGTGCATACTATGCCGGGACCGGGGATTGGGGGACCCAGTACTTC. This translates into CATSAYYAGTGDWGTQYF.

This rearrangement joins TRBV24-1 to TRBJ2-3; D assignment may be TRBD1 or TRBD2 (5 bases each). The CDR3 covers 16 residues. V lost 2 bases to trimming and J lost 3 bases, with 14 bases between them. Germline CDR1 reads KGHDR; CDR2 reads SFDVKD. CDR3 nucleotides: TGTGCCACCAGTGATTCCCCCGGGGCAGGGACAGATACGCAGTATTTT. Translated: CATSDSPGAGTDTQYF.

This chain connects TRBV7-2 to TRBJ2-7, with 7 bases aligning to TRBD2. This CDR3 spans 15 amino acids. The V segment lost 0 bases and the J segment 7 bases; nucleotides outside the gene matches: 9. In germline, CDR1 is SGHTA, CDR2 FQGNSA. The CDR3 is CASSLAQSGAFEQYF. CDR3 bases: TGTGCCAGCAGCTTAGCGCAAAGCGGGGCTTTTGAGCAGTACTTC.

This clone was detected only a few times. The chain is built from TRBV7-8 and TRBJ2-1; possible D gene TRBD2, 6 bases. In germline, CDR1 is SGHVS, CDR2 FQNEAQ. The ends were cut back, 7 bases at V and 4 bases at J, with 14 bases in the middle. The CDR3 extends over 14 amino acids. The CDR3 coding sequence is TGTGCCAGCACCTCCCCCGGGAGTTACAATGAGCAGTTCTTC. The encoded protein is CASTSPGSYNEQFF.

This chain joins TRBV30 and TRBJ1-3; tentatively, D is TRBD1 (5 bases). Germline CDR1 is GTSNPN and CDR2 is SVGIG (reference sequence). The CDR3 consists of 15 residues. With 0 bases removed from V and 0 bases from J, the gap between germline ends came to 9 bases. The CDR3 DNA sequence: TGTGCCTGGAGTGTAGGACAACTCTCTGGAAACACCATATATTTT. It codes for CAWSVGQLSGNTIYF.

This clone showed up just once. V and J are TRBV18 and TRBJ1-6; possible D gene TRBD1, 6 bases. The CDR3 has 15 residues. Per germline, CDR1 KGHSH and CDR2 LQKENI. With 6 bases removed from V and 7 bases from J, the gap between germline ends came to 16 bases. The CDR3 spells CASSLQQGSNSPLHF. The CDR3, as DNA: TGTGCCAGCTCCCTACAACAGGGTTCGAATTCACCCCTCCACTTT.

By proportion, this clone is medium-sized. This chain links TRBV28 with TRBJ2-7; D possibly corresponds to TRBD2 (6 bases). V was pared by 5 bases and J by 1 base, with 21 bases between. CDR1 is MDHEN, CDR2 SYDVKM, per germline. The CDR3 has 17 residues. This CDR3 reads CASSPPLVAESSYEQYF. The CDR3 DNA follows: TGTGCCAGCAGTCCCCCGTTAGTAGCGGAGAGTTCCTACGAGCAGTACTTC.

The chain has TRBV7-9 and TRBJ1-3, with D uncertain. The CDR3 contains 14 residues. CDR1 SEHNR and CDR2 FQNEAQ come from the germline V gene (reference sequence). With 7 bases removed from V and 4 bases from J, the gap between germline ends came to 14 bases. CDR3 DNA sequence: TGTGCCAGCACGCATTCGGGTTCCGGAAACACCATATATTTT. Protein product: CASTHSGSGNTIYF.

The sample holds a few counts of this clone. The rearrangement uses TRBV5-1 and TRBJ1-2, with D unclear. The germline V gene has CDR1 SGHRS and CDR2 YFSETQ. Trimming left V 3 bases short and J 7 bases short, with 16 bases between. The CDR3 loop spans 14 amino acids. CDR3 in DNA: TGCGCCAGCAGCTCCCCCAATCTAGGGCTTGGCTACACCTTC. Residues: CASSSPNLGLGYTF.

This clone has more than one count but fewer than ten. The chain recombines TRBV5-1 with TRBJ1-2; 7 bases match TRBD1. Germline V gene lookup returns CDR1 SGHRS and CDR2 YFSETQ. The CDR3 runs 14 residues. V shed 3 bases, J shed 8 bases, and the junction held 10 bases outside the gene matches. The CDR3 bases are TGCGCCAGCAGCTCTGCTAACAGGGGTGGCGGCTACACCTTC. Translation: CASSSANRGGGYTF. Full variable domain (outside the CDR3, taken from reference TRBV5-1 and TRBJ1-2): KAGVTQTPRYLIKTRGQQVTLSCSPISGHRSVSWYQQTPGQGLQFLFEYFSETQRNKGNFPGRFSGRQFSNSRSEMNVSTLELGDSALYLCASSSANRGGGYTFGSGTRLTVV.

This sequence joins TRBV4-2 and TRBJ1-3, with unresolved D. The CDR3 contains 14 residues. Germline V lookup: CDR1 LGHNA, CDR2 YNFKEQ. Between the trimmed V and J ends, which lost 0 bases and 5 bases, there was a span of 8 bases. The CDR3 coding sequence is TGTGCCAGCAGCCAAGACAGGTCCCGAAACACCATATATTTT. This sequence encodes CASSQDRSRNTIYF.

The chain carries TRBV4-3 and TRBJ1-1; no reliable D call. The CDR3 length is 13 residues. V was shortened by 0 bases and J by 1 base, with 3 bases between the two germline ends. CDR1 and CDR2 from the germline V gene are LGHNA and YSLEER. The CDR3 DNA reads as TGCGCCAGCAGCCAAGACAAGAACACTGAAGCTTTCTTT. As protein: CASSQDKNTEAFF.

The V call is TRBV7-8, the J call TRBJ2-1, with D uncertain. V lost 3 bases and J lost 7, with 7 bases in between. The germline gives CDR1 SGHVS, CDR2 FQNEAQ. This CDR3 is built from 12 residues. Here the CDR3 reads CASSFVANEQFF. CDR3 DNA sequence: TGTGCCAGCAGCTTCGTTGCGAATGAGCAGTTCTTC.

The chain couples TRBV5-6 to TRBJ1-1; D remains ambiguous. Looked up from germline, CDR1 is SGHDT and CDR2 is YYEEEE. Trimming pared 3 bases from V and 8 bases from J, leaving 11 bases between. The CDR3 is made up of 12 amino acids. The CDR3 is CASSWGGLEAFF. The DNA for the CDR3 is TGTGCCAGCAGCTGGGGTGGATTGGAAGCTTTCTTT.

The chain couples TRBV12-3 or TRBV12-4 to TRBJ2-7; D gene unclear. This CDR3 is 12 amino acids long. Trimming stripped 3 bases from V and 4 bases from J, with 7 bases between. In DNA form, the CDR3 reads TGTGCCAGCAGTTTGAGGCTATACGAGCAGTACTTC. Translated: CASSLRLYEQYF.

V usage is TRBV29-1 and J usage is TRBJ2-3; 14 bases are a match to TRBD2. This CDR3 is 15 amino acids long. The germline V gene encodes CDR1 SQVTM and CDR2 ANQGSEA. J gave up 7 bases and V 4 bases, and 7 bases lay outside the gene matches. The CDR3 bases are TGCAGCGTTGCTCCCGGGACTAGCGGGAGAAATACGCAGTATTTT. Translating it yields CSVAPGTSGRNTQYF.

This clone was counted a few times. The rearrangement joins TRBV28 to TRBJ2-3; D perhaps matches TRBD1 (5 bases). This CDR3 comprises 13 residues. The germline V gene has CDR1 MDHEN and CDR2 SYDVKM. The V gene lost 5 bases and the J gene lost 6 bases, with 12 bases spanning the gap. This CDR3 reads CASSRQSRDTQYF. CDR3 bases: TGTGCCAGCAGTCGACAGTCCCGCGATACGCAGTATTTT.

This clone showed up just a few times. The chain links TRBV9 to TRBJ1-2; D might be TRBD1 (6 bases). Trimming took off 0 bases at V and 7 bases at J, with 16 bases between the two ends. This CDR3 region has 15 residues. Germline assignment: CDR1 SGDLS and CDR2 YYNGEE. The CDR3 DNA is TGTGCCAGCAGCGTAGGGAGCGGGGGCGGGTTTGGCTACACCTTC. It translates to CASSVGSGGGFGYTF.

The V gene is TRBV12-3 or TRBV12-4, the J gene TRBJ1-1, with D uncertain. With 3 bases removed from V and 7 bases from J, the gap between germline ends came to 12 bases. The CDR3 extends over 13 amino acids. In nucleotides, the CDR3 is TGTGCCAGCAGTTTCTCTGGGAGAGGTGAAGCTTTCTTT. Its translation is CASSFSGRGEAFF.

This chain connects TRBV7-2 to TRBJ2-1; D may be TRBD2 (5 bases). CDR3 length: 13 residues. Germline CDR1 is SGHTA and CDR2 is FQGNSA. Trimming removed 4 bases at V and 9 bases at J, with 13 bases between. This CDR3 reads CASSSIRGSEQFF. Written as DNA, the CDR3 is TGTGCCAGCAGCTCGATCCGGGGAAGTGAGCAGTTCTTC. The full variable domain, in which reference TRBV7-2 and TRBJ2-1 provide the parts outside the CDR3, is GAGVSQSPSNKVTEKGKDVELRCDPISGHTALYWYRQSLGQGLEFLIYFQGNSAPDKSGLPSDRFSAERTGGSVSTLTIQRTQQEDSAVYLCASSSIRGSEQFFGPGTRLTVL.

The chain combines TRBV19 with TRBJ1-1; a possible D gene is TRBD1 (6 bases). The CDR3 runs to 12 residues. Per germline, CDR1 LNHDA and CDR2 SQIVND (reference sequence). Trimming cost V 4 bases and J 11 bases, with 14 bases left between them. The CDR3 coding sequence is TGTGCCAGTAGTACAGGGACATTAGACGCTTTCTTT. Its protein product is CASSTGTLDAFF.

This clone was seen a handful of times. This sequence joins TRBV7-3 and TRBJ2-1; TRBD2 matches at 10 bases. There are 15 residues in the CDR3. After removal of 5 bases from V and 10 bases from J, the junction contained 11 bases not matched to a gene. CDR1 and CDR2 (germline): SGHTA, FQGTGA. CDR3 nucleotides: TGTGCCAGCAGCCTTGCAGCGGGAGGGCATCACGAGCAGTTCTTC. This codes for CASSLAAGGHHEQFF.

This clone appeared a single time. The chain recombines TRBV24-1 with TRBJ2-1; perhaps TRBD1 as D (6 bases). The germline V and J ends were trimmed by 0 bases and 8 bases, with 19 bases remaining between them. Germline CDR1 reads KGHDR; CDR2 reads SFDVKD. The CDR3 extends over 17 amino acids. CDR3 nucleotides: TGTGCCACCAGTGATTTGAGGGCAGGGCAGAAGGGGGATGAGCAGTTCTTC. The encoded protein is CATSDLRAGQKGDEQFF.

The J gene is TRBJ2-5, the V gene TRBV7-9; D call uncertain. This CDR3 region has 12 residues. Germline V gives CDR1 SEHNR, CDR2 FQNEAQ (reference sequence). Trimming pared 0 bases from V and 7 bases from J, leaving 6 bases between. In nucleotides, the CDR3 is TGTGCCAGCAGCTTAGCGATGGCGACCCAGTACTTC. It is translated as CASSLAMATQYF.

The chain links TRBV28 to TRBJ1-5, with D unclear. This CDR3 is built from 14 residues. With 7 bases removed from V and 7 bases from J, the gap between germline ends came to 17 bases. In germline, CDR1 is MDHEN, CDR2 SYDVKM. The CDR3 nucleotides are TGTGCCAGCACCCTCTGGGGTAGGAACCAGCCCCAGCATTTT. Translated, it gives CASTLWGRNQPQHF.